The present T cell receptor beta chain was sequenced within a study of blood T cell repertoires in COVID-19. Study in general: The study drew acute and convalescent COVID-19 samples from the United States, Italy and Spain.

As originally analysed: Scientists estimated how many nucleated cells there were by amplifying reference gene primers. The data were produced by immunoSEQ multiplex PCR, yet TCRdb's version contains in-frame clones alone and is incomplete. V and J calls and clone size are as listed in that table; D and trimming were resolved from the DNA. The sample carries roughly 100,000 clones, 87% recorded once. Trimming cost V 5 bases and J 2 bases; bases outside gene matches: 8. Germline V CDR1 and CDR2: LNHDA, SQIVND (reference sequence). The CDR3 is 16 amino acids. The sequence derives from a man aged 45-65 years with acute or convalescent COVID-19. The chain couples TRBV19 to TRBJ2-5; 10 positions agree with TRBD2. The sequenced sample consisted of peripheral blood. Here the CDR3 reads CASSQLAGLGQETQYF. The CDR3 nucleotides read TGTGCCAGTAGTCAACTAGCGGGACTAGGGCAAGAGACCCAGTACTTC.